The rows below give T cell receptor beta chains drawn from one sample of a study of brain T cells in children with intractable seizures. TCRdb's copy holds only in-frame clones and misses some; the assay was immunoSEQ multiplex PCR. The sample shows 300,000 to 400,000 clones, nearly 95% of them seen only once. The sequenced sample was peripheral blood, obtained 4 to 5 months after surgery. The receptors were gathered from a boy in the first two years of life with tuberous sclerosis and intractable seizures. The CDR3 runs from the conserved cysteine through the conserved F or W. The D gene is left open where the match is weak. Clone size appears in some rows only: once, few, many, or a class for an expanded clone.

CDR3: CASSPFGGAGETQYF
DNA: TGTGCCAGCAGCCCGTTCGGGGGGGCCGGGGAGACCCAGTACTTC
D: TRBD2
V: TRBV3-1/TRBV3-2
size: once
J: TRBJ2-5

CDR3: CASSVATRAGGETQYF
DNA: TGTGCCAGCAGCGTAGCTACGAGGGCGGGCGGAGAGACCCAGTACTTC
D: .
V: TRBV9
size: .
J: TRBJ2-5

CDR3: CASRLGRGTEAFF
DNA: TGTGCCAGCAGACTGGGCCGGGGGACTGAAGCTTTCTTT
D: .
V: TRBV13
size: .
J: TRBJ1-1

CDR3: CASSQLGGSGNTIYF
DNA: TGTGCCAGCAGCCAACTTGGGGGGTCTGGAAACACCATATATTTT
D: .
V: TRBV4-2
size: .
J: TRBJ1-3

CDR3: CASSQWGTRGSGNTIYF
DNA: TGCGCCAGCAGTCAATGGGGGACCCGAGGCTCTGGAAACACCATATATTTT
D: .
V: TRBV23-1
size: .
J: TRBJ1-3

CDR3: CARGSGPAGGYTF
DNA: .
D: .
V: TRBV19
size: once
J: TRBJ1-2

CDR3: CASRGDGSQHF
DNA: TGTGCCAGCAGGGGGGACGGCTCTCAGCATTTT
D: .
V: TRBV2
size: .
J: TRBJ1-5

CDR3: CASSPQGSNSPLHF
DNA: TGTGCCAGCTCACCACAGGGTTCTAATTCACCCCTCCACTTT
D: .
V: TRBV18
size: few
J: TRBJ1-6

CDR3: CASTSRDIGRDTQYF
DNA: TGTGCCAGCACATCACGGGACATCGGACGAGATACGCAGTATTTT
D: .
V: TRBV28
size: .
J: TRBJ2-3

CDR3: CASSLAGSSYNEQFF
DNA: TGTGCCAGCAGCCTAGCTGGGAGCTCCTACAATGAGCAGTTCTTC
D: .
V: TRBV7-3
size: once
J: TRBJ2-1

CDR3: CASSPGPPPHNEQFF
DNA: TGTGCCAGCAGCCCGGGACCCCCTCCACACAATGAGCAGTTCTTC
D: .
V: TRBV5-6
size: .
J: TRBJ2-1

CDR3: CASSRGVIGEQYF
DNA: TGCGCCAGCAGCCGGGGGGTCATAGGCGAGCAGTACTTC
D: .
V: TRBV4-1
size: .
J: TRBJ2-7

CDR3: CAWSPRGNQPQHF
DNA: TGTGCCTGGAGTCCCAGGGGTAATCAGCCCCAGCATTTT
D: .
V: TRBV30
size: few
J: TRBJ1-5

CDR3: CASIPAGGWTYEQYF
DNA: TGTGCCAGCATCCCCGCGGGGGGTTGGACCTACGAGCAGTACTTC
D: TRBD2
V: TRBV6-5
size: .
J: TRBJ2-7

CDR3: CASSLRGQETQYF
DNA: TGTGCCAGCAGCTTAAGGGGCCAAGAGACCCAGTACTTC
D: .
V: TRBV11-3
size: .
J: TRBJ2-5

CDR3: CASSFAFSAFF
DNA: TGTGCCAGCAGTTTCGCATTCAGCGCTTTCTTT
D: .
V: TRBV12-3/TRBV12-4
size: .
J: TRBJ1-1

CDR3: CASSRQGPYEQYF
DNA: TGTGCCAGCAGCAGACAGGGACCCTACGAGCAGTACTTC
D: TRBD1
V: TRBV7-9
size: .
J: TRBJ2-7

CDR3: CASSKEGISPYRVSNQPQHF
DNA: TGTGCCAGCAGCAAAGAGGGAATTTCTCCGTATCGGGTATCGAATCAGCCCCAGCATTTT
D: .
V: TRBV21-1
size: .
J: TRBJ1-5

CDR3: CASSNDRGNTEAFF
DNA: TGTGCCAGCAGTAACGACAGGGGGAACACTGAAGCTTTCTTT
D: TRBD1
V: TRBV5-4
size: .
J: TRBJ1-1

CDR3: CATVRAPIREQYF
DNA: TGTGCCACCGTGAGGGCCCCTATAAGGGAGCAGTACTTC
D: .
V: TRBV2
size: .
J: TRBJ2-7

CDR3: CATSDSGSGYTF
DNA: TGTGCCACCAGTGATAGCGGTTCGGGCTACACCTTC
D: .
V: TRBV24-1
size: .
J: TRBJ1-2

CDR3: CSASSGAGRETQYF
DNA: TGCAGTGCTAGTTCCGGGGCCGGGCGGGAGACCCAGTACTTC
D: .
V: TRBV20-1
size: .
J: TRBJ2-5

CDR3: CASSTVVGEAFF
DNA: TGTGCCAGCAGCACCGTGGTGGGGGAAGCTTTCTTT
D: .
V: TRBV27
size: .
J: TRBJ1-1

CDR3: CATSRDQGASGANVLTF
DNA: TGTGCCACCAGCAGAGATCAGGGGGCCTCTGGGGCCAACGTCCTGACTTTC
D: TRBD1
V: TRBV15
size: .
J: TRBJ2-6

CDR3: CASTEPWSTEAFF
DNA: TGTGCCAGCACTGAACCGTGGAGCACTGAAGCTTTCTTT
D: .
V: TRBV5-6
size: .
J: TRBJ1-1

CDR3: CASFQGGHREKLFF
DNA: TGTGCCAGCTTTCAAGGGGGTCATCGTGAAAAACTGTTTTTT
D: .
V: TRBV18
size: .
J: TRBJ1-4